This T cell receptor beta chain was identified in a study of blood T cell repertoires in COVID-19. Germline loops: CDR1 MNHEY, CDR2 SMNVEV (reference sequence). Trimming cost V 6 bases and J 3 bases, with 14 bases left between them. The CDR3 extends over 14 amino acids. The protocol was immunoSEQ multiplex PCR, while the TCRdb copy is restricted to in-frame clones and leaves out a portion. There are approximately 200,000 clones in the sample; 80% to 85% occur only once, and over 6.5% lies in the top ten. The rearrangement links TRBV27 to TRBJ1-1, with a weak D call TRBD1 (5 bases). The receptor's source is a man aged 35 to 55 who had recovered from COVID-19. Sequenced sample: PBMCs or T cells enriched from blood (not recorded which). The CDR3 DNA is TGTGCCAGCAGAGATCAGGGATACGACACTGAAGCTTTCTTT. Translation gives CASRDQGYDTEAFF.